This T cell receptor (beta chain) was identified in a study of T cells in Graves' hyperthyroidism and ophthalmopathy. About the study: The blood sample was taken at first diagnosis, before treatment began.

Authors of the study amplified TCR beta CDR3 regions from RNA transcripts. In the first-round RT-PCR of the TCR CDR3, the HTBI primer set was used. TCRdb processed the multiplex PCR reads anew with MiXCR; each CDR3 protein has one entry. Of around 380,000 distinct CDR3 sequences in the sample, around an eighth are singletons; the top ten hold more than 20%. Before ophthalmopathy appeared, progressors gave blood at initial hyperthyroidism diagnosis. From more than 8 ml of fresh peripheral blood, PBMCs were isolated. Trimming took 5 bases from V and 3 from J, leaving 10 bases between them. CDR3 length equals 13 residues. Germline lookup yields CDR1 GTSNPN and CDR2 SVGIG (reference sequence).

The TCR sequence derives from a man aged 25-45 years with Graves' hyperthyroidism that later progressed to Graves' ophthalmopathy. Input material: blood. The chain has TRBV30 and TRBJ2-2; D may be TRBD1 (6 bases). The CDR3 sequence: CAWQGGYTGELFF. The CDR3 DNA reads TGTGCCTGGCAAGGGGGTTACACCGGGGAGCTGTTTTTT.